This T cell receptor (beta chain) appears in the sequencing data of a study of blood T cell repertoires in COVID-19. Study information: The United States, Italy and Spain were the sources of the acute and convalescent COVID-19 samples. T cells, B-cell-depleted T cells, or PBMCs supplied cDNA or gDNA.

Germline CDR1 reads SGHTA; CDR2 reads FQGNSA. V shed 1 base, J shed 7 bases, and the junction held 6 bases outside the gene matches. The CDR3 loop spans 14 amino acids. Per the original data handling: Quantification of nucleated cells was approximated via reference gene primer amplification. TCRdb's copy holds only in-frame clones and misses some; the assay was immunoSEQ multiplex PCR. That table gives V, J and clone size, and the DNA gave D and trimming. Of under 300,000 clones in the sample, roughly 88% were seen once. The rearrangement joins TRBV7-2 to TRBJ1-2; 7 bases fit TRBD1. The clonotype was recovered from an elderly man with acute or convalescent COVID-19. Material for sequencing was peripheral blood. The CDR3 spells CASSLGGGDGGYTF. CDR3 in DNA: TGTGCCAGCAGCTTAGGAGGGGGCGACGGTGGCTACACCTTC. Filled out from reference TRBV7-2 and TRBJ1-2, the complete variable domain reads GAGVSQSPSNKVTEKGKDVELRCDPISGHTALYWYRQSLGQGLEFLIYFQGNSAPDKSGLPSDRFSAERTGGSVSTLTIQRTQQEDSAVYLCASSLGGGDGGYTFGSGTRLTVV.